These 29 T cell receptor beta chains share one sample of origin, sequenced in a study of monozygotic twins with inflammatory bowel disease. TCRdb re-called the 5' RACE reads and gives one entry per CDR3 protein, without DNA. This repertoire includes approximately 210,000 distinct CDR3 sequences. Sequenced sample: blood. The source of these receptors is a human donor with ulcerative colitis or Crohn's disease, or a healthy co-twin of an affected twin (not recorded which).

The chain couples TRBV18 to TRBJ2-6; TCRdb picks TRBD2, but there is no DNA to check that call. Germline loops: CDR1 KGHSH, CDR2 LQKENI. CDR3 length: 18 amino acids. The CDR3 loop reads CASSRSGEPLRGANVLTF.

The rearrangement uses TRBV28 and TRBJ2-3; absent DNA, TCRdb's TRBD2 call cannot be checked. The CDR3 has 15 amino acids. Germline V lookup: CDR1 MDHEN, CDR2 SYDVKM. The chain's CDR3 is CASSRDSPSTDTQYF.

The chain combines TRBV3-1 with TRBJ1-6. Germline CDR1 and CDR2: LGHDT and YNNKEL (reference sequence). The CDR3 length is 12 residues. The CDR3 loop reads CASSQANSPLHF.

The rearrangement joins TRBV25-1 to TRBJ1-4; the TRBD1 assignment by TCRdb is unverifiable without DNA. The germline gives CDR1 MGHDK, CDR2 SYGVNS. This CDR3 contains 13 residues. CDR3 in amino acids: CASGPTGYEKLFF. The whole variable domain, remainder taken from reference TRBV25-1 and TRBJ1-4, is EADIYQTPRYLVIGTGKKITLECSQTMGHDKMYWYQQDPGMELHLIHYSYGVNSTEKGDLSSESTVSRIRTEHFPLTLESARPSHTSQYLCASGPTGYEKLFFGSGTQLSVL.

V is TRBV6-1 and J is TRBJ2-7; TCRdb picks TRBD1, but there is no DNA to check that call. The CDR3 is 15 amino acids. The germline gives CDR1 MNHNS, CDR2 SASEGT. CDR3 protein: CASISPASGEYEQYF.

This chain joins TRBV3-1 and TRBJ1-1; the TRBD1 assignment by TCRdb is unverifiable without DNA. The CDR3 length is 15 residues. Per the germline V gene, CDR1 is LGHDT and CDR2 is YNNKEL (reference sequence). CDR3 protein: CASSSSSRVNTEAFF. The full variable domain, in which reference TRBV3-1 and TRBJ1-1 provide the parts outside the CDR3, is DTAVSQTPKYLVTQMGNDKSIKCEQNLGHDTMYWYKQDSKKFLKIMFSYNNKELIINETVPNRFSPKSPDKAHLNLHINSLELGDSAVYFCASSSSSRVNTEAFFGQGTRLTVV.

The CDR3 region is CAWSVYGGRQPQHF. This chain links TRBV30 with TRBJ1-5; lacking DNA, the TRBD1 call made by TCRdb goes unchecked. This CDR3 region has 14 residues. Germline V gene data show CDR1 as GTSNPN and CDR2 as SVGIG (reference sequence).

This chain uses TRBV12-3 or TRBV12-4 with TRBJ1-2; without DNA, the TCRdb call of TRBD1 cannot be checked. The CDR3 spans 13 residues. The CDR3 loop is CASRPTGVGGYTF.

The CDR3 loop is CASSLGDSYSTDTQYF. This rearrangement joins TRBV5-6 to TRBJ2-3; TCRdb's D call, TRBD2, is unchecked because there is no DNA. CDR3 length: 16 residues. Germline V CDR1 and CDR2: SGHDT, YYEEEE.

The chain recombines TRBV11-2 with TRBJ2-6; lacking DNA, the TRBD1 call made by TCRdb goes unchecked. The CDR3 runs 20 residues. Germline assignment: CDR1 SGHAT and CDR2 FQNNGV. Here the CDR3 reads CASSSMFGTELLSGANVLTF.

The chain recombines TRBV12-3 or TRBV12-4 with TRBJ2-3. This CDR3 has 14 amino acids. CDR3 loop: CASAGLSSTDTQYF.

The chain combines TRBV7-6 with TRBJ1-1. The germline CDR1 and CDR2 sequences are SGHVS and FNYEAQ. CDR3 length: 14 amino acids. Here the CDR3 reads CASSLGHSNTEAFF. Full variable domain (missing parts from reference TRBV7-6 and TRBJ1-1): GAGVSQSPRYKVTKRGQDVALRCDPISGHVSLYWYRQALGQGPEFLTYFNYEAQQDKSGLPNDRFSAERPEGSISTLTIQRTEQRDSAMYRCASSLGHSNTEAFFGQGTRLTVV.

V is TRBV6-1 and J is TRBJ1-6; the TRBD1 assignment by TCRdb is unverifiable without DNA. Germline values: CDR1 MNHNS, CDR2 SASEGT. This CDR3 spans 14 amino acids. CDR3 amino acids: CASSRDRGISPLHF.

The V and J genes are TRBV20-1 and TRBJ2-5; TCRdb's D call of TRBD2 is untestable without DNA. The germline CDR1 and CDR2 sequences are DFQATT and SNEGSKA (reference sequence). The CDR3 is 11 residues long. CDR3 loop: CIGEGKETQYF.

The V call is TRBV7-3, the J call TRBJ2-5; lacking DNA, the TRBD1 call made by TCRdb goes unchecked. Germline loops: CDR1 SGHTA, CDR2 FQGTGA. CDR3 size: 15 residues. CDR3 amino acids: CASSLFGGTGETQYF.

The CDR3: CASTYRDRDMITQTNYGYTF. This rearrangement joins TRBV9 to TRBJ1-2; there is no DNA to check the TCRdb D call of TRBD1. The CDR3 covers 20 residues. CDR1 is SGDLS and CDR2 is YYNGEE in the germline V gene.

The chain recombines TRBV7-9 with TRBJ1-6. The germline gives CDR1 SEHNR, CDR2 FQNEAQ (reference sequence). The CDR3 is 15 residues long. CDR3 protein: CASSPSSGNNSPLHF.

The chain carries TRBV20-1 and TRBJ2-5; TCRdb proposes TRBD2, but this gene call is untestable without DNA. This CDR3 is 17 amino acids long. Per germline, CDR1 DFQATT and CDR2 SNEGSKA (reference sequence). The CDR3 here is CSARDRREAGGPKTQYF.

CDR3 protein: CASSLMLVGELFF. The rearrangement links TRBV7-2 to TRBJ2-2. This CDR3 has 13 amino acids. Germline V lookup: CDR1 SGHTA, CDR2 FQGNSA.

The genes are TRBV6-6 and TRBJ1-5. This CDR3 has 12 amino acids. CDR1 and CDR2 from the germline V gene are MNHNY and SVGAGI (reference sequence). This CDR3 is CASSYPGPPQHF.

CDR3: CASSPPIGQNYGYTF. The chain uses TRBV6-1 and TRBJ1-2; as DNA is missing, the TRBD1 call by TCRdb cannot be tested. The CDR3 sequence is 15 residues long. Germline loops: CDR1 MNHNS, CDR2 SASEGT.

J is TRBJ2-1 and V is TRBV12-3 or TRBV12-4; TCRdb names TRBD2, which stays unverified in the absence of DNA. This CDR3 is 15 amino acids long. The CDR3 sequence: CASYHGGGPSGIQFF.

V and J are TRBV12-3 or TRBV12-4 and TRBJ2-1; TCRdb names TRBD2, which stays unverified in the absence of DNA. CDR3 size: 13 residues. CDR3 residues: CASGLGGYNEQFF.

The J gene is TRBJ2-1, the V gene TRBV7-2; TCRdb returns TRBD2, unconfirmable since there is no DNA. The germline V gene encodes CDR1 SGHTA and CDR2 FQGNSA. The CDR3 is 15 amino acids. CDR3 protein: CASSSEAGIHNEQFF.

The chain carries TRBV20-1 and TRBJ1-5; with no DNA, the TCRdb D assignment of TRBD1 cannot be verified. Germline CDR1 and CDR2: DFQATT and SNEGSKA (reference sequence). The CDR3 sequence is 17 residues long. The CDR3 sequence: CSARALGGGRLNQPQHF.

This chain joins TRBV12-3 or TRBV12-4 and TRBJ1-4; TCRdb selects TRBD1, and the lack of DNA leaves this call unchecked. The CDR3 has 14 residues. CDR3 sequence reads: CASSFKGGGEKLFF.

The CDR3 region is CASSSSGLANNEQFF. This rearrangement joins TRBV27 to TRBJ2-1; the TCRdb call, TRBD2, lacks DNA for checking. In germline, CDR1 is MNHEY, CDR2 SMNVEV (reference sequence). The CDR3 has 15 amino acids.

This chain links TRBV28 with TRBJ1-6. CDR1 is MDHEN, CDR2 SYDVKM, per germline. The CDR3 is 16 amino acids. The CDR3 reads CASSLSGRTDNSPLHF.

CDR3 sequence: CASGKDPRQYF. The chain couples TRBV11-2 to TRBJ2-7; the D call of TRBD2 rests on TCRdb alone, since no DNA is present to check it. CDR1 is SGHAT and CDR2 is FQNNGV in the germline V gene. There are 11 residues in the CDR3.